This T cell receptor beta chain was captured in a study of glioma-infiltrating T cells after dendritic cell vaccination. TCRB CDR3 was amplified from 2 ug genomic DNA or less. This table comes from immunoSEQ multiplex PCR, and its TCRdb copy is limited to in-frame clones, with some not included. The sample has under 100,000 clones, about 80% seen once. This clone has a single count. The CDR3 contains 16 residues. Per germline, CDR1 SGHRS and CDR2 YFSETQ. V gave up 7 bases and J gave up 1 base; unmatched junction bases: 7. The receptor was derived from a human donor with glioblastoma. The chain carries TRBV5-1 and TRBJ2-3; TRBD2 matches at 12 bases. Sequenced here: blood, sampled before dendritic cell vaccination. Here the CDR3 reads CASGTSGSPGTDTQYF. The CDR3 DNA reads TGCGCCAGCGGGACTAGCGGGTCCCCCGGCACAGATACGCAGTATTTT. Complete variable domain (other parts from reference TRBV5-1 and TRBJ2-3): KAGVTQTPRYLIKTRGQQVTLSCSPISGHRSVSWYQQTPGQGLQFLFEYFSETQRNKGNFPGRFSGRQFSNSRSEMNVSTLELGDSALYLCASGTSGSPGTDTQYFGPGTRLTVL.